This T cell receptor (beta chain) was obtained from a study of T cells in Graves' hyperthyroidism and ophthalmopathy. The sample holds many counts of this clonotype. Amplified TCR beta CDR3 regions derived from RNA transcripts. During a first-round RT-PCR of the TCR CDR3, the HTBI primer set was used. From the multiplex PCR reads, TCRdb called clonotypes with MiXCR, one entry per CDR3 protein. The table lists roughly 600,000 distinct CDR3 sequences, approximately 15% of them singletons. The germline V gene encodes CDR1 MNHEY and CDR2 SVGEGT. This CDR3 comprises 16 residues. Trimming pared 4 bases from V and 0 bases from J, leaving 15 bases between. Any patient presenting with uncontrolled infection, other autoimmune disease, pregnancy or lactation was left out. PBMCs stemmed from over 7.5 ml fresh peripheral blood.

The sample comprised blood. The clonotype originates from a woman aged 45-59 years with Graves' ophthalmopathy. This chain uses TRBV6-2 or TRBV6-3 with TRBJ1-1; D ambiguous. The CDR3 is CASSFTDWAMNTEAFF. In DNA, the CDR3 is TGTGCCAGCAGTTTCACGGACTGGGCGATGAACACTGAAGCTTTCTTT.